These T cell receptor beta chains were read from a single sample in a study of radiotherapy plus CTLA-4 blockade in lung cancer. Profiled with immunoSEQ multiplex PCR; TCRdb holds only in-frame clones, not every one. The profile covers fewer than 90,000 clones, with over 80% appearing a single time and 0.82% taken by the ten largest. The specimen comprised peripheral blood, sampled from a patient treated with radiotherapy plus ipilimumab. The receptor source for this set is a human donor with non-small cell lung cancer who had stable disease on radiotherapy plus ipilimumab. Both conserved end residues are trimmed from each CDR3. Each record gives: V gene, CDR3 protein.

>TRBV18
ASSPRDSLNQPQH
>TRBV10-3
AISPGTGGTEAF
>TRBV7-3
ASSSPGRSTDTQY
>TRBV19
ASSQGRWDQPQH
>TRBV11-2
ASSPRRGRWGEQY
>TRBV7-3
ASSLRGGTQGTQY
>TRBV28
ASSTLVGNQPQH
>TRBV7-2
ASSKGRSNQPQH
>TRBV6-5
ASSYSLFQPQH
>TRBV4-1
ASSLPAAYEAF
>TRBV5-6
ASSPRGWGNTIY
>TRBV7-3
ASSRGQGYNEQF
>TRBV6-6
ASRGRRARESYEQY
>TRBV4-1
ASSQPLGPASYEQY
>TRBV5-1
ASSLNRVYGYT
>TRBV6-1
ASSEAQGSSYNEQF
>TRBV2
ASSEWLGRETQY
>TRBV5-1
ASSISPGLVHEQF
>TRBV7-2
ASSFIGPRQGSPLH
>TRBV30
AWSGGVNQPQH
>TRBV18
ASSPRVREKLF
>TRBV9
ASSPRGVTGLGTDTQY